These 31 T cell receptor beta chains were all obtained from the same sample, sequenced in a study of T cells after yellow fever vaccination. TCRdb processed the 5' RACE reads anew with MiXCR; each CDR3 protein has one entry. The data show 250,000 to 400,000 distinct CDR3 sequences, with approximately 4% seen just once and 19% held by the top ten. Specimen: PBMCs, collected 15 days after the yellow fever booster vaccination. The receptors stem from a man aged 18 to 30 who received the YFV17D yellow fever vaccine.

The chain joins TRBV6-2 or TRBV6-3 to TRBJ1-6; 10 bases are a match to TRBD1. CDR3 size: 15 residues. Germline CDR1 and CDR2: MNHEY and SVGEGT. With 5 bases clipped from V and 7 bases from J, the junction kept 5 bases outside the gene matches. Written as DNA, the CDR3 is TGTGCCAGCAGTGTTGACAGGGGGCGGAATTCACCCCTCCACTTT. This sequence encodes CASSVDRGRNSPLHF.

This clonotype was seen repeatedly, ten times or more. The V gene is TRBV20-1, the J gene TRBJ1-6; TRBD1 matches 11 bases. The trim removed 3 bases at V and 7 bases at J, leaving 11 bases unmatched. The CDR3 contains 17 residues. Germline V gene lookup returns CDR1 DFQATT and CDR2 SNEGSKA (reference sequence). In DNA form, the CDR3 reads TGCAGTGCTAGTGGGGGGACAGGGGGGATTAGGAATTCACCCCTCCACTTT. This translates into CSASGGTGGIRNSPLHF.

The chain couples TRBV5-6 to TRBJ2-4, with a tentative D call TRBD1 (6 bases). Germline assignment: CDR1 SGHDT and CDR2 YYEEEE. Deletions cut 4 bases from V and 5 bases from J, with 19 bases between. This CDR3 has 16 amino acids. The CDR3 bases are TGTGCCAGCAGCCCAGGATGGGGGCGCTTCGAAAACATTCAGTACTTC. Encoded protein: CASSPGWGRFENIQYF.

This clonotype came up many times. The rearrangement links TRBV6-2 or TRBV6-3 to TRBJ1-2; TRBD1 agrees at 11 bases. The CDR3 is 17 residues long. With 1 base clipped from V and 2 bases from J, the junction kept 6 bases outside the gene matches. From germline, CDR1 is MNHEY and CDR2 SVGEGT. CDR3 sequence reads: CASSYYTRTGGNYGYTF. The CDR3 DNA follows: TGTGCCAGCAGTTACTACACTCGGACAGGGGGCAACTATGGCTACACCTTC.

This chain uses TRBV21-1 with TRBJ1-2; TRBD1 is taken as the D call from the table, unchecked against the DNA. TRBV21-1 is described as a pseudogene. The CDR3 extends over 14 amino acids. CDR3 in amino acids: CASRDRSFNYGYTF. The CDR3 DNA is TGTGCCAGCAGGGACAGGAGCTTTAACTATGGCTACACCTTC.

The V and J genes are TRBV30 and TRBJ1-1; TRBD1 is a possible D gene (5 bases). The CDR3 runs to 11 residues. From germline, CDR1 is GTSNPN and CDR2 SVGIG (reference sequence). Trimming left V 3 bases short and J 9 bases short, with 11 bases between. Here the CDR3 DNA reads TGTGCCTGGAGAGGTCTGGGACAAGCTTTCTTT. This translates into CAWRGLGQAFF.

On this clonotype: An end of the junction does not agree with germline; a read error may underlie this. The chain links TRBV7-2 to TRBJ2-3, with 16 bases aligning to TRBD2. CDR3 length equals 16 residues. The V gene's germline CDR1 is SGHTA and CDR2 FQGNSA. The CDR3, as DNA: TGTGCCAGCAGCACGGGACTAGCGGGGGGGGCGGATACGCTGTATTTT. It is translated as CASSTGLAGGADTLYF.

This clonotype was counted at least ten times. The chain employs TRBV7-2 and TRBJ2-1; D call uncertain. Germline V lookup: CDR1 SGHTA, CDR2 FQGNSA. The CDR3 runs to 15 residues. V gave up 3 bases and J gave up 0 bases, with 9 bases separating them. The CDR3 DNA reads as TGTGCCAGCAGCTTTGAGAAGAGCTCCTACAATGAGCAGTTCTTC. It translates to CASSFEKSSYNEQFF.

This clonotype has at least ten counts. The chain employs TRBV7-2 and TRBJ1-5; D call uncertain. V lost 5 bases to trimming and J lost 2 bases, with 10 bases between them. The CDR3 is 14 amino acids. Per germline, CDR1 SGHTA and CDR2 FQGNSA. DNA for the CDR3: TGTGCCAGCAGCGAACGTGGGGGCAATCAGCCCCAGCATTTT. Its protein is CASSERGGNQPQHF.

The CDR3 sequence is CAISGRTGGSGTEAFF. CDR3 in DNA: TGTGCCATCAGTGGAAGGACAGGGGGATCGGGCACTGAAGCTTTCTTT. The V call is TRBV10-3, the J call TRBJ1-1; 10 bases map to TRBD1. CDR3 length: 16 residues. CDR1 ENHRY and CDR2 SYGVKD come from the germline V gene. The ends lost 4 bases at V and 4 bases at J; junction bases unmatched: 9.

The chain has TRBV7-9 and TRBJ2-7; maybe TRBD2 (6 bases). The CDR3 is 13 amino acids. With 8 bases removed from V and 3 bases from J, the gap between germline ends came to 14 bases. CDR1 is SEHNR and CDR2 is FQNEAQ in the germline V gene (reference sequence). CDR3 residues: CASGGGALYEQYF. In DNA, the CDR3 is TGTGCCAGCGGCGGAGGGGCTCTCTACGAGCAGTACTTC.

This clonotype came up many times. The chain couples TRBV7-8 to TRBJ2-3, with D possibly being TRBD1 (6 bases). The V gene's germline CDR1 is SGHVS and CDR2 FQNEAQ. The V and J ends lost 6 bases and 4 bases respectively, with 23 bases between them. The CDR3 consists of 17 residues. The CDR3 here is CASRNPPWQGISDTQYF. The CDR3 bases are TGTGCCAGCAGAAATCCGCCGTGGCAGGGGATCTCAGATACGCAGTATTTT. The full variable domain, rest sourced from reference TRBV7-8 and TRBJ2-3, is GAGVSQSPRYKVAKRGQDVALRCDPISGHVSLFWYQQALGQGPEFLTYFQNEAQLDKSGLPSDRFFAERPEGSVSTLKIQRTQQEDSAVYLCASRNPPWQGISDTQYFGPGTRLTVL.

This clonotype occurred many times. CDR3 loop: CASSLFRGGDQPQHF. In DNA, the CDR3 is TGTGCCAGCAGCTTATTTAGGGGGGGGGATCAGCCCCAGCATTTT. The V gene is TRBV7-8, the J gene TRBJ1-5; tentatively, D is TRBD1 (6 bases). CDR1 is SGHVS, CDR2 FQNEAQ, per germline. V lost 2 bases to trimming and J lost 5 bases, with 13 bases between them. This CDR3 spans 15 amino acids.

This clonotype came up many times. The CDR3 loop is CASWSQDGQPQHF. CDR3 coding DNA: TGTGCCAGCTGGAGTCAGGACGGTCAGCCCCAGCATTTT. The chain carries TRBV12-3 or TRBV12-4 and TRBJ1-5; D remains ambiguous. The V gene lost 8 bases and the J gene lost 6 bases, with 14 bases spanning the gap. The CDR3 loop spans 13 amino acids.

The V call is TRBV20-1, the J call TRBJ2-5; possibly TRBD2 for D (5 bases). Between the trimmed V and J ends, which lost 0 bases and 5 bases, there was a span of 13 bases. Germline V gives CDR1 DFQATT, CDR2 SNEGSKA (reference sequence). The CDR3 sequence is 14 residues long. The DNA for the CDR3 is TGCAGTGCTAGAGATCCCGCCGGGGTGGAGACCCAGTACTTC. It translates to CSARDPAGVETQYF.

This clonotype has more than one count but fewer than ten. The chain is built from TRBV19 and TRBJ2-3, with TRBD1 matching 10 bases. The CDR3 contains 17 residues. Germline V lookup: CDR1 LNHDA, CDR2 SQIVND (reference sequence). V lost 3 bases to trimming and J lost 1 base; unmatched junction nucleotides: 7. For the CDR3, the DNA is TGTGCCAGTAGTATTCGACAGGGGGCAAGGGGCACAGATACGCAGTATTTT. This encodes CASSIRQGARGTDTQYF.

The chain is built from TRBV7-9 and TRBJ2-1; 11 positions agree with TRBD2. This CDR3 contains 16 residues. Per germline, CDR1 SEHNR and CDR2 FQNEAQ (reference sequence). Trimming took 5 bases from V and 6 from J; bases not matched to a gene: 9. The CDR3 DNA is TGTGCCAGCAGCCTTCCTACTAGCGGGGGCCCCAATGAGCAGTTCTTC. It encodes CASSLPTSGGPNEQFF.

This clonotype appeared a few times. The V and J genes are TRBV19 and TRBJ1-2; the match to TRBD1 covers 9 bases. Germline loops: CDR1 LNHDA, CDR2 SQIVND (reference sequence). The CDR3 contains 15 residues. Trimming at V came to 3 bases and at J to 5 bases, leaving 7 bases not matched to a gene. The CDR3: CASSISGTGRYGYTF. CDR3 nucleotide sequence: TGTGCCAGTAGTATCTCCGGGACAGGGAGATATGGCTACACCTTC. The full variable domain, completed using reference TRBV19 and TRBJ1-2, is DGGITQSPKYLFRKEGQNVTLSCEQNLNHDAMYWYRQDPGQGLRLIYYSQIVNDFQKGDIAEGYSVSREKKESFPLTVTSAQKNPTAFYLCASSISGTGRYGYTFGSGTRLTVV.

This clonotype has a count of ten or more. The CDR3 DNA sequence: TGTGCCAGCAGCACCCCGGGTATGAACACTGAAGCTTTCTTT. Translation gives CASSTPGMNTEAFF. The V and J genes are TRBV6-1 and TRBJ1-1, with no clear D. The CDR3 is made up of 14 amino acids. Trimming left V 6 bases short and J 0 bases short, with 11 bases between. The V gene's germline CDR1 is MNHNS and CDR2 SASEGT.

This clonotype was detected a few times. The DNA for the CDR3 is TGCGCCAGCAGCCAAGATGGCAGGGCCGGGGAGACCCAGTACTTC. Translated: CASSQDGRAGETQYF. The rearrangement uses TRBV4-1 and TRBJ2-5; a possible D gene is TRBD1 (5 bases). The CDR3 covers 15 residues. With 0 bases removed from V and 5 bases from J, the gap between germline ends came to 13 bases. The germline V gene encodes CDR1 MGHRA and CDR2 YSYEKL.

The chain recombines TRBV28 with TRBJ2-7; unclear D gene. The germline gives CDR1 MDHEN, CDR2 SYDVKM. V shed 1 base and J shed 3 bases, with 4 bases lying between them. This CDR3 is 12 amino acids long. In DNA form, the CDR3 reads TGTGCCAGCAGTTTATTCAGCTACGAGCAGTACTTC. Translating gives CASSLFSYEQYF.

At least ten counts were recorded for this clonotype. The rearrangement joins TRBV9 to TRBJ2-3, with 7 bases matching TRBD2. This CDR3 region has 16 residues. Germline trimming cut 4 bases from V and 1 base from J; bases unmatched to any gene: 9. Germline V gene sequence: CDR1 SGDLS, CDR2 YYNGEE. The CDR3 coding sequence is TGTGCCAGCAGCCCCCCGGGGGGATTTGGCACAGATACGCAGTATTTT. Encoded protein: CASSPPGGFGTDTQYF.

This clonotype has just a few counts. This chain connects TRBV4-1 to TRBJ1-5, with D tentatively TRBD1 (5 bases). V lost 4 bases to trimming and J lost 0 bases, with 10 bases between them. CDR3 size: 15 residues. CDR1 MGHRA and CDR2 YSYEKL come from the germline V gene. CDR3 region: CASSRGTVSNQPQHF. DNA for the CDR3: TGCGCCAGCAGCCGAGGGACGGTTAGCAATCAGCCCCAGCATTTT.

This clonotype was observed many times. The chain recombines TRBV29-1 with TRBJ2-1; D gene ambiguous. This CDR3 spans 14 amino acids. CDR1 is SQVTM and CDR2 is ANQGSEA in the germline V gene. Trimming took off 7 bases at V and 1 base at J, with 14 bases between the two ends. This chain's CDR3 is CSASLRLSYNEQFF. The CDR3 nucleotides are TGCAGCGCCTCCCTGAGGCTATCCTACAATGAGCAGTTCTTC.

This clonotype was seen repeatedly, ten times or more. The chain couples TRBV10-3 to TRBJ2-3; 9 bases map to TRBD1. The V segment lost 9 bases and the J segment 3 bases; nucleotides outside the gene matches: 7. Germline V gene data show CDR1 as ENHRY and CDR2 as SYGVKD. This CDR3 is built from 14 residues. The CDR3 DNA reads as TGTGCCATAAAGCCGGGACAGGGAACAGATACGCAGTATTTT. Its translation is CAIKPGQGTDTQYF.

This clonotype came up a few times. The rearrangement links TRBV5-1 to TRBJ2-3; 11 positions agree with TRBD2. V was pared by 7 bases and J by 2 bases, with 9 bases of the junction left unmatched. This CDR3 contains 16 residues. Germline V gives CDR1 SGHRS, CDR2 YFSETQ. CDR3 loop: CASRLLAGVLTDTQYF. The DNA for the CDR3 is TGCGCCAGCCGACTACTAGCGGGGGTCCTCACAGATACGCAGTATTTT.

This clonotype was counted many times. The chain carries TRBV7-2 and TRBJ1-1; D gene uncertain. Germline values: CDR1 SGHTA, CDR2 FQGNSA. The CDR3 covers 13 residues. The ends were cut back, 5 bases at V and 0 bases at J, with 7 bases in the middle. DNA of the CDR3: TGTGCCAGCAGCCCCGCCATGAACACTGAAGCTTTCTTT. Protein sequence: CASSPAMNTEAFF.

In its sample, this clonotype was seen many times. The rearrangement joins TRBV6-1 to TRBJ2-5; TRBD2 is a possible D gene (6 bases). The V gene lost 4 bases and the J gene lost 1 base, with 7 bases spanning the gap. This CDR3 spans 13 amino acids. Germline CDR1 is MNHNS and CDR2 is SASEGT. CDR3 bases: TGTGCCAGCAGTGCGCGGGGCCAAGAGACCCAGTACTTC. Protein sequence: CASSARGQETQYF.

This clonotype was counted at least ten times. This rearrangement joins TRBV7-2 to TRBJ2-1; D unclear. Germline V gene sequence: CDR1 SGHTA, CDR2 FQGNSA. CDR3 length: 12 amino acids. V was clipped by 3 bases and J by 2 bases, with 2 bases between them. CDR3 region: CASSFPYNEQFF. The CDR3 DNA reads as TGTGCCAGCAGCTTTCCCTACAATGAGCAGTTCTTC. The entire variable domain, with the rest obtained from reference TRBV7-2 and TRBJ2-1, is as follows: GAGVSQSPSNKVTEKGKDVELRCDPISGHTALYWYRQSLGQGLEFLIYFQGNSAPDKSGLPSDRFSAERTGGSVSTLTIQRTQQEDSAVYLCASSFPYNEQFFGPGTRLTVL.

This clonotype was recorded at least ten times. The V gene is TRBV5-1, the J gene TRBJ2-5; tentative D call: TRBD2 (6 bases). This CDR3 comprises 14 residues. V shed 4 bases and J shed 3 bases, with 13 bases lying between them. The germline V gene has CDR1 SGHRS and CDR2 YFSETQ. The CDR3 DNA reads as TGCGCCAGCAGCGTGGGACTTACAAAAGAGACCCAGTACTTC. Translation: CASSVGLTKETQYF.

There are a few counts of this clonotype. The V and J genes are TRBV11-3 and TRBJ2-5, with unresolved D. CDR3 length: 13 residues. Trimming cost V 0 bases and J 7 bases, with 9 bases left between them. CDR1 and CDR2 (germline): SGHNT, YENEEA. CDR3 sequence: CASSLEMESTQYF. CDR3 DNA sequence: TGTGCCAGCAGCTTAGAGATGGAGTCGACCCAGTACTTC.